This T cell receptor beta chain was observed in a study of tumor-infiltrating lymphocytes in primary liver carcinoma. On this clonotype itself: One junction end does not reproduce the germline sequence, and a read error may be involved.

Total RNA (roughly 550 ng) served as template for TCR beta cDNA synthesis primed by a constant-region primer. Investigators got TCR beta libraries out of three nested multiplex PCR rounds, done with slightly modified ARM-PCR. Running 10 cycles apiece, the first two PCR rounds relied on TRBV1-TRBV30 forward primers together with a C-beta reverse primer. TCRdb used MiXCR to reprocess the multiplex PCR reads, holding one entry per CDR3 protein. Of more than 85,000 distinct CDR3 sequences in the sample, roughly 80% were seen once. Without any cell sorting, about 18-30 mg of bulk tissue yielded co-extracted RNA and DNA. Every patient in the cohort had a primary liver carcinoma. That carcinoma was treated by surgical resection. CDR1 is PRHDT, CDR2 FYEKMQ, per germline (reference sequence). This CDR3 is 20 amino acids long.

This clonotype was obtained from a middle-aged man with primary liver carcinoma and hepatitis B virus infection. The sequenced sample was liver tumor tissue from sampling region 3. Specified subset: tumor region T3, left-lateral pole. The V and J genes are TRBV13 and TRBJ2-1, with 11 positions matching TRBD2. This CDR3 is CANSWRGLAGGLSSYNEQFF. DNA for the CDR3: TGTGCCAACAGCTGGAGAGGGCTAGCGGGAGGTTTGAGTTCCTACAATGAGCAGTTCTTC.